The 27 T cell receptor beta chains presented below share a single source sample, sequenced in a study of blood T cell repertoires in COVID-19. TCRdb's table, derived via immunoSEQ multiplex PCR, lists solely in-frame clones and lacks some. Here the sample spans about 190,000 clones, 89% being singletons. Sequencing input: peripheral blood. These receptors were taken from a man aged 35 to 55 with acute or convalescent COVID-19.

This chain joins TRBV27 and TRBJ2-7, with D maybe TRBD2 (5 bases). Deletions cut 3 bases from V and 0 bases from J, with 18 bases between. The germline CDR1 and CDR2 sequences are MNHEY and SMNVEV (reference sequence). The CDR3 is made up of 17 amino acids. The CDR3 loop reads CASSFRTEDGGSYEQYF. The CDR3 DNA sequence: TGTGCCAGCAGTTTCCGGACCGAGGACGGAGGCTCCTACGAGCAGTACTTC.

V gene TRBV20-1 combines with J gene TRBJ2-1, with 8 bases matching TRBD1. V trimming: 3 bases; J trimming: 5 bases; junction bases outside the gene matches: 6. The CDR3 spans 14 residues. CDR1 and CDR2 from the germline V gene are DFQATT and SNEGSKA (reference sequence). The DNA of the CDR3 is TGCAGTGCTAGTAACAGGGGGTACAACAATGAGCAGTTCTTC. It translates to CSASNRGYNNEQFF.

This chain connects TRBV27 to TRBJ1-6; D is ambiguous. CDR1 is MNHEY and CDR2 is SMNVEV in the germline V gene (reference sequence). The CDR3 totals 15 residues. The V end lost 0 bases, the J end lost 7 bases, and 10 bases lay between the germline ends. CDR3 sequence: CASSLSGRANSPLHF. CDR3 nucleotides: TGTGCCAGCAGTTTATCAGGGCGGGCGAATTCACCCCTCCACTTT.

V usage is TRBV5-1 and J usage is TRBJ2-5, with 7 bases fitting TRBD2. Germline V CDR1 and CDR2: SGHRS, YFSETQ. Trimming took 4 bases from V and 1 from J; bases not matched to a gene: 7. CDR3 size: 15 residues. CDR3 in DNA: TGCGCCAGCAGCGCCTCCGGGACTACCCAAGAGACCCAGTACTTC. As protein: CASSASGTTQETQYF. Using reference TRBV5-1 and TRBJ2-5 for the parts outside the CDR3, the full variable domain is KAGVTQTPRYLIKTRGQQVTLSCSPISGHRSVSWYQQTPGQGLQFLFEYFSETQRNKGNFPGRFSGRQFSNSRSEMNVSTLELGDSALYLCASSASGTTQETQYFGPGTRLLVL.

J is TRBJ1-4 and V is TRBV5-6; no clear D. The length of the CDR3 is 18 residues. Deletions cut 0 bases from V and 4 bases from J, with 19 bases between. Germline values: CDR1 SGHDT, CDR2 YYEEEE. Written as DNA, the CDR3 is TGTGCCAGCAGCTTGGTTCGGGGTCGTGGCAGGAATAATGAAAAACTGTTTTTT. Its protein is CASSLVRGRGRNNEKLFF.

CDR3 amino acids: CASSTALVNLRGTSGTDTQYF. The CDR3 DNA is TGTGCCAGTAGTACCGCCTTAGTGAACCTCAGGGGGACTAGTGGCACAGATACGCAGTATTTT. The V gene is TRBV19, the J gene TRBJ2-3; TRBD2 is a possible D gene (8 bases). Germline V CDR1 and CDR2: LNHDA, SQIVND (reference sequence). V shed 4 bases and J shed 1 base, with 30 bases lying between them. CDR3 length: 21 residues.

The J gene is TRBJ1-2, the V gene TRBV30, with D uncertain. The CDR3 sequence is 15 residues long. Trimming took 0 bases from V and 3 from J, leaving 14 bases between them. Germline CDR1 is GTSNPN and CDR2 is SVGIG (reference sequence). The DNA of the CDR3 is TGTGCCTGGAGTGTACTAGGGTCCTTAGACTATGGCTACACCTTC. Encoded protein: CAWSVLGSLDYGYTF.

J is TRBJ2-5 and V is TRBV7-8; TRBD1 matches at 7 bases. This CDR3 has 14 amino acids. From germline, CDR1 is SGHVS and CDR2 FQNEAQ. V lost 5 bases to trimming and J lost 2 bases; unmatched junction nucleotides: 5. CDR3 nucleotide sequence: TGTGCCAGCAGCCCTGGGACAGCTCAAGAGACCCAGTACTTC. Translated, it gives CASSPGTAQETQYF.

This clone has only a few counts. The identical CDR3 is also encoded by other nucleotide sequences in the sample. The V and J genes are TRBV25-1 and TRBJ1-6, with 8 bases aligning to TRBD1. CDR1 is MGHDK, CDR2 SYGVNS, per germline. The CDR3 has 15 residues. V lost 4 bases, J lost 4 bases, and 3 bases stayed unmatched. The CDR3 loop is CASSGGQEYNSPLHF. CDR3 sequence (DNA): TGTGCCAGCAGTGGGGGACAGGAGTATAATTCACCCCTCCACTTT.

The V call is TRBV18, the J call TRBJ2-2; 8 bases map to TRBD1. Trimming took 3 bases from V and 0 from J; bases not matched to a gene: 3. CDR1 and CDR2 from the germline V gene are KGHSH and LQKENI. The CDR3 is 16 residues long. The CDR3 DNA is TGTGCCAGCTCACCCTTGACAGGGGCGAACACCGGGGAGCTGTTTTTT. Translating it yields CASSPLTGANTGELFF.

The rearrangement uses TRBV2 and TRBJ1-4; 11 bases align to TRBD1. The CDR3 is 14 amino acids. Trimming at V came to 4 bases and at J to 8 bases, leaving 3 bases not matched to a gene. Germline V gene sequence: CDR1 SNHLY, CDR2 FYNNEI. For the CDR3, the DNA is TGTGCCAGCAGTGTGGGGACAGGGGGAGAAAAACTGTTTTTT. Translation: CASSVGTGGEKLFF.

The chain uses TRBV4-1 and TRBJ1-6; D might be TRBD1 (6 bases). CDR1 is MGHRA and CDR2 is YSYEKL in the germline V gene. CDR3 size: 16 residues. The ends were cut back, 4 bases at V and 5 bases at J, with 15 bases in the middle. Here the CDR3 reads CASSRGTQGNNSPLHF. In DNA, the CDR3 is TGCGCCAGCAGCCGGGGAACACAGGGCAATAATTCACCCCTCCACTTT.

The chain links TRBV7-6 to TRBJ2-3; 11 bases agree with TRBD2. Germline values: CDR1 SGHVS, CDR2 FNYEAQ. The CDR3 totals 16 residues. J was trimmed by 5 bases and V by 4 bases; bases with no gene match: 8. The CDR3 loop reads CASSSIAGGLGDTQYF. The CDR3 DNA reads TGTGCCAGCAGCTCGATAGCGGGGGGGCTTGGAGATACGCAGTATTTT. The whole variable domain, filled in from reference TRBV7-6 and TRBJ2-3, reads GAGVSQSPRYKVTKRGQDVALRCDPISGHVSLYWYRQALGQGPEFLTYFNYEAQQDKSGLPNDRFSAERPEGSISTLTIQRTEQRDSAMYRCASSSIAGGLGDTQYFGPGTRLTVL.

This chain joins TRBV2 and TRBJ1-2; D is uncertain. CDR1 SNHLY and CDR2 FYNNEI come from the germline V gene. The CDR3 is made up of 15 amino acids. V was cut by 7 bases and J by 5 bases, with 20 bases left in between. This CDR3 is CASKDLVSDPYGYTF. The CDR3 DNA reads as TGTGCCAGCAAGGACTTAGTTTCGGACCCTTATGGCTACACCTTC.

The genes are TRBV10-1 and TRBJ1-1, with D maybe TRBD1 (5 bases). The CDR3 has 15 amino acids. Germline CDR1 is WNHNN and CDR2 is SYGVQD (reference sequence). With 5 bases removed from V and 2 bases from J, the gap between germline ends came to 15 bases. The CDR3 DNA is TGCGCCAGCAGTAAAGAAACAGGCCACAACACTGAAGCTTTCTTT. Its protein is CASSKETGHNTEAFF.

In the case of this clone: A read error may account for a junction end that differs from germline. DNA of the CDR3: TGTGCCAGCAGTCCGTCCGGGACAGGGAACGCCGGGGAGCTGTTTTTT. Protein: CASSPSGTGNAGELFF. This chain links TRBV28 with TRBJ2-2; 9 bases are a match to TRBD1. The CDR3 is made up of 16 amino acids. CDR1 and CDR2 from the germline V gene are MDHEN and SYDVKM.

This clone showed up just once. The V gene is TRBV7-2, the J gene TRBJ1-6, with D perhaps TRBD1 (5 bases). The germline V gene encodes CDR1 SGHTA and CDR2 FQGNSA. This CDR3 comprises 14 residues. V lost 3 bases and J 9 bases, leaving 12 bases between the germline ends. The CDR3 here is CASSLRQSRSPLHF. CDR3 nucleotide sequence: TGTGCCAGCAGCTTGCGACAGAGTCGTTCACCCCTCCACTTT.

The chain combines TRBV4-2 with TRBJ2-3; 10 positions match TRBD2. The germline V gene has CDR1 LGHNA and CDR2 YNFKEQ. The junction had 15 bases not matched to a gene; V was cut back by 4 bases and J by 5 bases. The CDR3 has 18 amino acids. The CDR3 spells CASSRRPDSGGRGDTQYF. The CDR3 DNA reads as TGTGCCAGCAGCCGCAGACCCGATAGCGGGGGGCGGGGAGATACGCAGTATTTT.

CDR3: CASVAGPSGGLQETQYF. The DNA of the CDR3 is TGTGCCAGCGTGGCAGGTCCTAGCGGGGGCCTCCAAGAGACCCAGTACTTC. The chain joins TRBV2 to TRBJ2-5; 10 nucleotides match TRBD2. Germline V gene sequence: CDR1 SNHLY, CDR2 FYNNEI. J gave up 1 base and V 8 bases, and 13 bases lay outside the gene matches. The CDR3 is made up of 17 amino acids.

This clone was observed a few times. The rearrangement uses TRBV25-1 and TRBJ1-3, with TRBD1 matching 8 bases. Looked up from germline, CDR1 is MGHDK and CDR2 is SYGVNS. V was pared by 4 bases and J by 0 bases, with 11 bases of the junction left unmatched. There are 18 residues in the CDR3. The CDR3 loop reads CASSGPGQVPDSGNTIYF. The CDR3 bases are TGTGCCAGCAGTGGACCGGGACAGGTTCCCGACTCTGGAAACACCATATATTTT. Looking up the rest from reference TRBV25-1 and TRBJ1-3 gives the full variable domain: EADIYQTPRYLVIGTGKKITLECSQTMGHDKMYWYQQDPGMELHLIHYSYGVNSTEKGDLSSESTVSRIRTEHFPLTLESARPSHTSQYLCASSGPGQVPDSGNTIYFGEGSWLTVV.

The J gene is TRBJ2-1, the V gene TRBV5-1, with 9 nucleotides matching TRBD1. This CDR3 spans 15 amino acids. Germline V gene sequence: CDR1 SGHRS, CDR2 YFSETQ. The J segment lost 8 bases and the V segment lost 4 bases, leaving 10 bases of the junction unmatched. The CDR3 here is CASSIGQGSIDEQFF. CDR3 sequence (DNA): TGCGCCAGCAGCATCGGACAGGGGTCTATTGATGAGCAGTTCTTC.

The rearrangement uses TRBV5-1 and TRBJ2-1; 7 bases agree with TRBD1. The CDR3 extends over 13 amino acids. With V trimmed by 4 bases and J by 8 bases, 6 bases remained unmatched. Germline V gives CDR1 SGHRS, CDR2 YFSETQ. This chain's CDR3 is CASSDRVKDEQFF. DNA for the CDR3: TGCGCCAGCAGCGACAGGGTTAAGGATGAGCAGTTCTTC.

J is TRBJ1-4 and V is TRBV28; the match to TRBD1 covers 9 bases. The V gene end was trimmed by 3 bases and the J gene end by 6 bases; junction bases not matched to a gene: 5. Germline CDR1 and CDR2: MDHEN and SYDVKM. The CDR3 spans 15 residues. The CDR3 reads CASSFQGQGDEKLFF. The CDR3 coding sequence is TGTGCCAGCAGTTTTCAGGGACAGGGCGATGAAAAACTGTTTTTT.

This rearrangement joins TRBV6-5 to TRBJ1-1; D remains unclear. CDR3 size: 13 residues. From germline, CDR1 is MNHEY and CDR2 SVGAGI. Trimming took 2 bases from V and 2 from J, leaving 6 bases between them. CDR3 DNA: TGTGCCAGCAGTTACGAGTTTAACACTGAAGCTTTCTTT. Encoded protein: CASSYEFNTEAFF.

The chain joins TRBV24-1 to TRBJ2-7, with 9 positions matching TRBD1. V dropped 4 bases and J dropped 1; count of bases not matched to a gene: 7. Germline-derived CDR1 and CDR2 are KGHDR and SFDVKD. This CDR3 comprises 16 residues. The CDR3 spells CATSEGDRAPSYEQYF. CDR3 coding DNA: TGTGCCACCAGTGAAGGGGACAGGGCGCCTTCCTACGAGCAGTACTTC.

The chain joins TRBV29-1 to TRBJ2-7; tentative D call: TRBD1 (6 bases). V shed 6 bases and J shed 1 base, with 16 bases lying between them. The V gene's germline CDR1 is SQVTM and CDR2 ANQGSEA. The CDR3 has 14 amino acids. The chain's CDR3 is CSVAELDRSYEQYF. The CDR3 DNA reads as TGCAGCGTCGCAGAACTGGACAGATCCTACGAGCAGTACTTC.

V is TRBV5-1 and J is TRBJ2-7; a possible D gene is TRBD2 (6 bases). V lost 0 bases, J lost 4 bases, and 17 bases lay in between. The CDR3 runs 16 residues. From germline, CDR1 is SGHRS and CDR2 YFSETQ. The CDR3 here is CASSLGQGGGLYEQYF. In nucleotides, the CDR3 is TGCGCCAGCAGCTTGGGCCAGGGAGGTGGTCTGTACGAGCAGTACTTC.